Shown below are 7 T cell receptor beta chains from a single sample sequenced in a study of OX40 agonist ivuxolimab in advanced cancers. Repertoires were generated with immunoSEQ multiplex PCR, while TCRdb's copy carries only in-frame clones and drops some. This table holds roughly 64,000 clones, 75% to 90% found once. The material was CD4+ or CD8+ T cells sorted from blood, obtained in a trial of the OX40 agonist ivuxolimab. These receptors came from an adult with an advanced solid tumor such as melanoma, head and neck, liver or kidney cancer.

The rearrangement uses TRBV6-5 and TRBJ1-5; TRBD1 is a possible D gene (6 bases). The germline V gene encodes CDR1 MNHEY and CDR2 SVGAGI. The CDR3 is 14 amino acids. The V gene lost 5 bases and the J gene lost 5 bases, with 13 bases spanning the gap. The CDR3 coding sequence is TGTGCCAGCAGTCGACGAGGGGGATATCAGCCCCAGCATTTT. Translated: CASSRRGGYQPQHF.

CDR3 in amino acids: CASSLGQGAQDTQYF. The CDR3 DNA is TGCGCCAGCAGCTTGGGGCAGGGGGCGCAAGATACGCAGTATTTT. The rearrangement links TRBV5-1 to TRBJ2-3, with TRBD1 identical over 8 bases. The germline CDR1 and CDR2 sequences are SGHRS and YFSETQ. The length of the CDR3 is 15 residues. J lost 5 bases, V lost 0 bases, and 5 bases had no gene match. Using reference TRBV5-1 and TRBJ2-3 for the parts outside the CDR3, the full variable domain is KAGVTQTPRYLIKTRGQQVTLSCSPISGHRSVSWYQQTPGQGLQFLFEYFSETQRNKGNFPGRFSGRQFSNSRSEMNVSTLELGDSALYLCASSLGQGAQDTQYFGPGTRLTVL.

V gene TRBV7-9 combines with J gene TRBJ2-7; D not certain. CDR3 length: 12 residues. Trimming took 5 bases from V and 2 from J, leaving 7 bases between them. CDR1 is SEHNR and CDR2 is FQNEAQ in the germline V gene (reference sequence). The DNA of the CDR3 is TGTGCCAGCAGCCCCAACACCTACGAGCAGTACTTC. This translates into CASSPNTYEQYF. Together with reference TRBV7-9 and TRBJ2-7, the CDR3 gives the full variable domain: DTGVSQNPRHKITKRGQNVTFRCDPISEHNRLYWYRQTLGQGPEFLTYFQNEAQLEKSRLLSDRFSAERPKGSFSTLEIQRTEQGDSAMYLCASSPNTYEQYFGPGTRLTVT.

This rearrangement joins TRBV13 to TRBJ2-3, with 12 bases aligning to TRBD2. The V and J ends lost 4 bases and 7 bases, in that order; junction bases with no gene match: 6. Germline CDR1 and CDR2: PRHDT and FYEKMQ (reference sequence). The length of the CDR3 is 15 residues. This chain's CDR3 is CASSWALAGGHTQYF. The CDR3 DNA is TGTGCCAGCAGCTGGGCGCTAGCGGGAGGGCATACGCAGTATTTT.

The chain recombines TRBV10-3 with TRBJ1-2; 12 nucleotides agree with TRBD1. Unmatched junction bases numbered 3, after V lost 6 bases and J lost 4 bases. Germline V gene data show CDR1 as ENHRY and CDR2 as SYGVKD. The CDR3 spans 14 residues. The CDR3 region has the DNA TGTGCCATCAGGGGGACAGGGGGCTTCTATGGCTACACCTTC. Translation: CAIRGTGGFYGYTF.

V usage is TRBV27 and J usage is TRBJ1-1, with a possible D match to TRBD1 (6 bases). Per germline, CDR1 MNHEY and CDR2 SMNVEV (reference sequence). This CDR3 spans 13 amino acids. Trimming removed 5 bases from V and 8 bases from J, with 15 bases in between. CDR3 DNA sequence: TGTGCCAGCAGTCTTTACGGGACACACGAAGCTTTCTTT. It yields the protein CASSLYGTHEAFF.

The chain has TRBV6-5 and TRBJ2-5; D could derive from TRBD1 or TRBD2 (5 bases each). This CDR3 spans 12 amino acids. Germline CDR1 MNHEY, CDR2 SVGAGI. V dropped 5 bases and J dropped 5 bases, with 9 bases sitting between them. The CDR3, as DNA: TGTGCCAGCAGTGCCGAGGGGGAGACCCAGTACTTC. Amino acid sequence: CASSAEGETQYF.